This T cell receptor beta chain was profiled in a study of blood T cell repertoires in COVID-19. The CDR3 has 14 residues. Deletions cut 7 bases from V and 1 base from J, with 11 bases between. The germline CDR1 and CDR2 sequences are GTSNPN and SVGIG (reference sequence). Assay: immunoSEQ multiplex PCR; the TCRdb copy retains only in-frame clones and omits some. The sample has tens of thousands of clones, approximately 89% seen once. The source of this sequence is a man aged 45 to 65 with active COVID-19. The rearrangement uses TRBV30 and TRBJ2-6; no firm D call. The sample consisted of peripheral blood. In DNA, the CDR3 is TGTGCCTACCAATGGCCTTCTGGGGCCAACGTCCTGACTTTC. It encodes CAYQWPSGANVLTF.